This T cell receptor beta chain comes out of a study of Graves' ophthalmopathy and Graves' hyperthyroidism. This clonotype was counted a few times. It may be a read error: a sequence one base away is much more abundant. The CDR3 ends on some other residue instead of the conserved phenylalanine or tryptophan, so this is likely a read error. The V gene's germline CDR1 is MNHNS and CDR2 SASEGT. CDR3 size: 14 residues. J gave up 6 bases and V 7 bases, and 8 bases lay outside the gene matches. RNA transcripts yielded amplified TCR beta CDR3 regions. HTBI primers were used in a first-round RT-PCR, which preceded a second-round multiplex PCR. TCRdb called the multiplex PCR reads again in MiXCR, with one record for every CDR3 protein. The sample yields fewer than 650,000 distinct CDR3 sequences, around a fifth seen once.

The material sequenced was peripheral blood. This sequence joins TRBV6-1 and TRBJ1-5; 8 positions agree with TRBD1. The TCR sequence derives from a woman aged 18-29 years with stable Graves' hyperthyroidism. Some clones in this sample may be carry-over from other donors' samples. The chain's CDR3 is CASTDREGVQPQHL. In DNA, the CDR3 is TGTGCCAGCACGGACAGGGAAGGGGTTCAGCCCCAGCATTTG.